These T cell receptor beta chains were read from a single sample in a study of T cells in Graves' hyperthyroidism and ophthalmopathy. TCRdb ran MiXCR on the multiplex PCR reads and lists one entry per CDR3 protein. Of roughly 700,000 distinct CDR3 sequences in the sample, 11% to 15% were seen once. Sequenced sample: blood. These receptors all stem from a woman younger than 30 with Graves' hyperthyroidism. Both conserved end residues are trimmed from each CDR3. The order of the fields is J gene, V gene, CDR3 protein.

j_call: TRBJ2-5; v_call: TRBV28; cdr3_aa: ASSLDRAQETQY
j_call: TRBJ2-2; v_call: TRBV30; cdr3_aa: AWRPRRTGELF
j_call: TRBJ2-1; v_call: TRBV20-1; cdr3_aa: SAYTPLLHNEQF
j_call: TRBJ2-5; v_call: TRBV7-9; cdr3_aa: ASSLLAGLQETQY
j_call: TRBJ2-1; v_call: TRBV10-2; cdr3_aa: ASWGREQF
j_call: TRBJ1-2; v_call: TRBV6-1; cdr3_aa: ASRDDPAGGYT
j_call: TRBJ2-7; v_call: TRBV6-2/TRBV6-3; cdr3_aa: ASRLTDPYEQY
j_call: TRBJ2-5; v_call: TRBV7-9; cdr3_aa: ASSPSSGSQGTQY
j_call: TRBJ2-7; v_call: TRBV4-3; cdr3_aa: ASSHYAGSDYEQY
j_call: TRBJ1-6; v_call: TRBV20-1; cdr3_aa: SALGRGGSPLH
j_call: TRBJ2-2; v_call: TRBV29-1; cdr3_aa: SARGGGLWTGELF
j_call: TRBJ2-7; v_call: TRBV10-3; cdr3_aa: AISEPGQGTYEQY
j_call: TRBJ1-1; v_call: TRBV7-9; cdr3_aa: ASSLAHRAEAF
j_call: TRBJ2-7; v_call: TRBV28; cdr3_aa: ASSWTGSYEQY
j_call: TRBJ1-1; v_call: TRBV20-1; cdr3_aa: SAPWVAEAF
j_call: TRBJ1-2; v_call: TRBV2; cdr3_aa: ASSPKARRGYT